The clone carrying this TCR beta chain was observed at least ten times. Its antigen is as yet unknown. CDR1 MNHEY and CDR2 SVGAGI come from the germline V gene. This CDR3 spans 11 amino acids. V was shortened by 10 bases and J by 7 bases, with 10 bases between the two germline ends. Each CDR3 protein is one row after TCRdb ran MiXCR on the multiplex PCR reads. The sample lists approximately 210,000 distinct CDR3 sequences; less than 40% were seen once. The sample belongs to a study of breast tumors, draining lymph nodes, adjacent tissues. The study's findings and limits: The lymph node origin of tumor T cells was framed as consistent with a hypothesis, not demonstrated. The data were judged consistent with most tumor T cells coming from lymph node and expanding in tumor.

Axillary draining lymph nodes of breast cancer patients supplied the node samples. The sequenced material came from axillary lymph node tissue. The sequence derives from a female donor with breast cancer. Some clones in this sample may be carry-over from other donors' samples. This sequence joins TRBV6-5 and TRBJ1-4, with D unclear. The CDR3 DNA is TGTGCCACCCGGTGGGTTGAAAAACTGTTTTTT. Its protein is CATRWVEKLFF.